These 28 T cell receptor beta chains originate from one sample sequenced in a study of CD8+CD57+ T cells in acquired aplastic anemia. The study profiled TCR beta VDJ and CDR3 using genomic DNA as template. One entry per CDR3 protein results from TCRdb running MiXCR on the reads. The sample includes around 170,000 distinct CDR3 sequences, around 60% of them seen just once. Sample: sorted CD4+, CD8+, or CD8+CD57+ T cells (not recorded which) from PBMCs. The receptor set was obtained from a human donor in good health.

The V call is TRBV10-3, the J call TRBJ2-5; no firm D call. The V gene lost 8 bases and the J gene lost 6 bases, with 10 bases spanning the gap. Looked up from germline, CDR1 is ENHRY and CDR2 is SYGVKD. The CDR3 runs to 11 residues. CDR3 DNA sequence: TGTGCCATCTCCCCTGGGCAGACCCAGTACTTC. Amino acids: CAISPGQTQYF.

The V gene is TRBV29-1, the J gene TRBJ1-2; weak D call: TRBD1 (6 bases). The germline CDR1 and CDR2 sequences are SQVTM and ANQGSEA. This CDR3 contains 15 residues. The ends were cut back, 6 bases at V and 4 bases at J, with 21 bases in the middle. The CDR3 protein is CSVKPTRDTTYGYTF. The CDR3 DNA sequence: TGCAGCGTCAAACCGACCCGGGACACTACCTATGGCTACACCTTC. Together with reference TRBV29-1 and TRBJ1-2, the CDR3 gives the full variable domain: SAVISQKPSRDICQRGTSLTIQCQVDSQVTMMFWYRQQPGQSLTLIATANQGSEATYESGFVIDKFPISRPNLTFSTLTVSNMSPEDSSIYLCSVKPTRDTTYGYTFGSGTRLTVV.

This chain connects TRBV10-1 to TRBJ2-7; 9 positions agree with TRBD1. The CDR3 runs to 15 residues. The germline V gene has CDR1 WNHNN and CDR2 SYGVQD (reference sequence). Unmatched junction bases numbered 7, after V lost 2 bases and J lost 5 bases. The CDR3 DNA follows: TGCGCCAGCAGTGAGACGGGGACAGGGCTTGACGAGCAGTACTTC. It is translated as CASSETGTGLDEQYF.

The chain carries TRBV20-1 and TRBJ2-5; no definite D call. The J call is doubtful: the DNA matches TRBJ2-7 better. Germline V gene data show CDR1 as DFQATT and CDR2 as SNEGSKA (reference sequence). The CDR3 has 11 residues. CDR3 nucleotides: TGCAGTGCTAGCCCGGAGTACGAGCAGTACTTC. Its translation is CSASPEYEQYF.

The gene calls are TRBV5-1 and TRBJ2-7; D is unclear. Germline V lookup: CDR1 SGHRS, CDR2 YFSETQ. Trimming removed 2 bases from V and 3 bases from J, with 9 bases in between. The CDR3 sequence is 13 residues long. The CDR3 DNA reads TGCGCCAGCAGCTTCGGGCCTATCTACGAGCAGTACTTC. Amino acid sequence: CASSFGPIYEQYF. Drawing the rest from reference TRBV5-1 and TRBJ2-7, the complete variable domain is KAGVTQTPRYLIKTRGQQVTLSCSPISGHRSVSWYQQTPGQGLQFLFEYFSETQRNKGNFPGRFSGRQFSNSRSEMNVSTLELGDSALYLCASSFGPIYEQYFGPGTRLTVT.

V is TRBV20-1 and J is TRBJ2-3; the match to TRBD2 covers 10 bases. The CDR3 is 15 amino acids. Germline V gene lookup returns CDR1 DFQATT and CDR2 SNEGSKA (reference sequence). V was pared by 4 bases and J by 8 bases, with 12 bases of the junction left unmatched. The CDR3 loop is CSAIDLAGEVATQYF. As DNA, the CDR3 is TGCAGTGCTATTGATCTAGCGGGAGAAGTAGCTACGCAGTATTTT.

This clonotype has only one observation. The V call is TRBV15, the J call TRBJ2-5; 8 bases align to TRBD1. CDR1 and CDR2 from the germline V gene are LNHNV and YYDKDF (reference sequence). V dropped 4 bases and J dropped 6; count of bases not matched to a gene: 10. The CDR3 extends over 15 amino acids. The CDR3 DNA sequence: TGTGCCACCAGCACTATTGCGACAGGGGTGAAGACCCAGTACTTC. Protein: CATSTIATGVKTQYF. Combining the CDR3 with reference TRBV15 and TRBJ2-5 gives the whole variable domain DAMVIQNPRYQVTQFGKPVTLSCSQTLNHNVMYWYQQKSSQAPKLLFHYYDKDFNNEADTPDNFQSRRPNTSFCFLDIRSPGLGDTAMYLCATSTIATGVKTQYFGPGTRLLVL.

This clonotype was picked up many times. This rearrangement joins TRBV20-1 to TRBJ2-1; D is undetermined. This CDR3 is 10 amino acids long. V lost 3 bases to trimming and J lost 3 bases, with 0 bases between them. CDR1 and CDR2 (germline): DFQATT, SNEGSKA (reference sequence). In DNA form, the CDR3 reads TGCAGTGCTAGCTACAATGAGCAGTTCTTC. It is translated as CSASYNEQFF.

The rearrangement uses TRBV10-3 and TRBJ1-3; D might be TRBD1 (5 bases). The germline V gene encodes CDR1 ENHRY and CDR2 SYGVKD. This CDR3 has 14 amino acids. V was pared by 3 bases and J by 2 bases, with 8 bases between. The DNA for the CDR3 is TGTGCCATCAGTGATGGGGGAGCTGGAAACACCATATATTTT. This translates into CAISDGGAGNTIYF.

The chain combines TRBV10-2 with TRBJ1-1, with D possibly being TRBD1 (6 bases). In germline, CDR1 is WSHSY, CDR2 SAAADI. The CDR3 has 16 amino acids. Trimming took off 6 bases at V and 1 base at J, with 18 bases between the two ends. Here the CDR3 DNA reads TGCGCCAGCAGCCCAGGGGCGAGAGACACGAACACTGAAGCTTTCTTT. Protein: CASSPGARDTNTEAFF.

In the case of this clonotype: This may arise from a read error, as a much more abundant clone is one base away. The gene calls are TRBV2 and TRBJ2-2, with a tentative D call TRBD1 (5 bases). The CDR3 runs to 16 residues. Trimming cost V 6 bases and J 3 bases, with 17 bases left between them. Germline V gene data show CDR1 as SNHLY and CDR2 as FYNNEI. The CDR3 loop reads CASSSIDSIYTGELFF. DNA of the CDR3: TGTGCCAGCAGCTCCATAGACAGCATATACACCGGGGAGCTGTTTTTT.

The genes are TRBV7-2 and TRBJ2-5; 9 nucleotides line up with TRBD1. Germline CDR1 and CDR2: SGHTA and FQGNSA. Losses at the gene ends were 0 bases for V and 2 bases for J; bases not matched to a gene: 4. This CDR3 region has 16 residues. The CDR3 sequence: CASSLAGTGIQETQYF. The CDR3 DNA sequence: TGTGCCAGCAGCTTAGCCGGGACAGGGATTCAAGAGACCCAGTACTTC.

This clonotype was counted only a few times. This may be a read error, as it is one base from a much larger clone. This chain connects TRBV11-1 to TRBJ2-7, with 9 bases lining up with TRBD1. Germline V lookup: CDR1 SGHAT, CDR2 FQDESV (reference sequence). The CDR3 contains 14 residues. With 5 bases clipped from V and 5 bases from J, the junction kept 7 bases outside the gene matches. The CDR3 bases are TGTGCCAGCAGCCCGGGACAGGGAGACCACGAGCAGTACTTC. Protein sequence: CASSPGQGDHEQYF.

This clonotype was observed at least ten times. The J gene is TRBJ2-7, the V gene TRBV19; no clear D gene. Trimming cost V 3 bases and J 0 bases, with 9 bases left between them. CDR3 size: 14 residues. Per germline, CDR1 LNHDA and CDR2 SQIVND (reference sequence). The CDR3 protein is CASSIDTRSYEQYF. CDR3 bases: TGTGCCAGTAGTATTGACACTCGCTCCTACGAGCAGTACTTC.

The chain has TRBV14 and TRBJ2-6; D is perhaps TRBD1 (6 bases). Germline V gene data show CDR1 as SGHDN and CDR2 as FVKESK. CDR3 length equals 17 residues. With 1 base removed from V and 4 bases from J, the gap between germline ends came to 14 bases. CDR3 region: CASSQGGTGPGANVLTF. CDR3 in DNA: TGTGCCAGCAGCCAAGGAGGTACAGGGCCCGGGGCCAACGTCCTGACTTTC.

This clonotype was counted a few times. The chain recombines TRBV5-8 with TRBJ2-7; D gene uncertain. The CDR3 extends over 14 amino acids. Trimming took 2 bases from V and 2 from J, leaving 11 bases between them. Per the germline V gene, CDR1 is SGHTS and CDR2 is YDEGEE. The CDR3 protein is CASSLEHATYEQYF. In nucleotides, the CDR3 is TGTGCCAGCAGCTTAGAACACGCGACCTACGAGCAGTACTTC.

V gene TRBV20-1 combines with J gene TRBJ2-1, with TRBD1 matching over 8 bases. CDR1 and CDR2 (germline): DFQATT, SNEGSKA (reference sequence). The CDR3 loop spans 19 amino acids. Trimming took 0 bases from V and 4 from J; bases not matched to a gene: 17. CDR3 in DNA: TGCAGTGCTAGAGAGGAGGTGGGCAGGGGGCCCGGGTCGTACAATGAGCAGTTCTTC. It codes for CSAREEVGRGPGSYNEQFF.

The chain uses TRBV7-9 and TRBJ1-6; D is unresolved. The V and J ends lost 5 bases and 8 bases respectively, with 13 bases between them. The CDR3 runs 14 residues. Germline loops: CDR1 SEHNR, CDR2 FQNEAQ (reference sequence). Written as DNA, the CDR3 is TGTGCCAGCAGCAAGCTATCTAGATATTCACCCCTCCACTTT. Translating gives CASSKLSRYSPLHF.

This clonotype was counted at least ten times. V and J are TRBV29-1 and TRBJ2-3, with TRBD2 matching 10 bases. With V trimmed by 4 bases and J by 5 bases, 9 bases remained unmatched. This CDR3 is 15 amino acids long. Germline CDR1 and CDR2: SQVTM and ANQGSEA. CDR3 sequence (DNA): TGCAGCGTTGCCCTAGCGGGAGATGTAAGAGATACGCAGTATTTT. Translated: CSVALAGDVRDTQYF.

The CDR3 coding sequence is TGTGCCAGCAGTGAAGCGCTCGGGACTATCTCCTACAATGAGCAGTTCTTC. This gives the protein CASSEALGTISYNEQFF. The chain is built from TRBV25-1 and TRBJ2-1; TRBD2 matches at 7 bases. Germline CDR1 and CDR2: MGHDK and SYGVNS. The junction had 7 bases not matched to a gene; V was cut back by 2 bases and J by 0 bases. The length of the CDR3 is 17 residues.

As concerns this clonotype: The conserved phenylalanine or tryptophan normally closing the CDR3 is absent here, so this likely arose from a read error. The CDR3 DNA is TGCAGTGCTAGGAGGACACCTCGGCTCTACGAGCAGTACCTC. Translation gives CSARRTPRLYEQYL. V and J are TRBV20-1 and TRBJ2-7; tentatively, D is TRBD1 (5 bases). Germline CDR1 and CDR2: DFQATT and SNEGSKA (reference sequence). CDR3 length equals 14 residues. V dropped 3 bases and J dropped 3 bases, with 15 bases sitting between them.

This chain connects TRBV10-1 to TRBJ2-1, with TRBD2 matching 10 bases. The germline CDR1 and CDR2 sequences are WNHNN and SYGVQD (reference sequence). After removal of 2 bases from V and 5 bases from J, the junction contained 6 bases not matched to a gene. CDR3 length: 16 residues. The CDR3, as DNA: TGCGCCAGCAGTGAGACGACTAGCGGGCTTAACAATGAGCAGTTCTTC. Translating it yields CASSETTSGLNNEQFF.

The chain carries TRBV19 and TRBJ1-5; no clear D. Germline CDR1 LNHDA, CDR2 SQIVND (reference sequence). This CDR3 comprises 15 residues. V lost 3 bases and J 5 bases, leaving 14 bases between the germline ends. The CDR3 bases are TGTGCCAGTAGTATTTTCCACCTGAACGATCAGCCCCAGCATTTT. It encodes CASSIFHLNDQPQHF.

The CDR3 sequence: CSARSLAGLEQYF. The CDR3 DNA sequence: TGCAGTGCTAGATCTCTAGCGGGACTAGAGCAGTACTTC. The gene calls are TRBV20-1 and TRBJ2-7; 9 nucleotides match TRBD2. The CDR3 totals 13 residues. Germline V gives CDR1 DFQATT, CDR2 SNEGSKA (reference sequence). Unmatched junction bases numbered 6, after V lost 2 bases and J lost 7 bases.

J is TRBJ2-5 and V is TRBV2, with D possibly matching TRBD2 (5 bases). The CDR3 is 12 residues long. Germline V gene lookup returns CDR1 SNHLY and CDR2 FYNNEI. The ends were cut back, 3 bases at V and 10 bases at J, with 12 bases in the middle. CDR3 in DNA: TGTGCCAGCAGTGACGGCCCCGGGGACCAGTACTTC. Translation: CASSDGPGDQYF. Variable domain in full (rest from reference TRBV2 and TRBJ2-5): EPEVTQTPSHQVTQMGQEVILRCVPISNHLYFYWYRQILGQKVEFLVSFYNNEISEKSEIFDDQFSVERPDGSNFTLKIRSTKLEDSAMYFCASSDGPGDQYFGPGTRLLVL.

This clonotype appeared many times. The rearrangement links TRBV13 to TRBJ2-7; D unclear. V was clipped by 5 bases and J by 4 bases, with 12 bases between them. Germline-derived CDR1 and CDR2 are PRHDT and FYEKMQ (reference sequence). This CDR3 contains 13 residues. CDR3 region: CASSPTDGYEQYF. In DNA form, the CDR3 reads TGTGCCAGCAGCCCGACGGACGGGTACGAGCAGTACTTC.

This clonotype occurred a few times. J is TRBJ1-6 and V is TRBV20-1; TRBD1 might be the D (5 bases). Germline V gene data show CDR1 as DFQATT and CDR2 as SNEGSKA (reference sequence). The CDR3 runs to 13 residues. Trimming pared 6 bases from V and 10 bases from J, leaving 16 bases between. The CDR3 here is CSAKGYGVSPLHF. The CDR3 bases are TGCAGTGCCAAGGGGTATGGTGTCTCACCCCTCCACTTT.

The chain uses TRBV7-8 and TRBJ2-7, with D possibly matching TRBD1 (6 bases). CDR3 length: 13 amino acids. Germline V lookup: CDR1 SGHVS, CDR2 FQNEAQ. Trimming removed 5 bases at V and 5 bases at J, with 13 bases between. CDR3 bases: TGTGCCAGCAGCCAATACAGGGTGGACGAGCAGTACTTC. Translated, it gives CASSQYRVDEQYF.